This paragraph reports one TCR beta chain. The data were taken from a study of blood T cell repertoires in COVID-19. Study-level background: PBMCs, B-cell-depleted T cells, or T cells provided the cDNA or gDNA that made up the material.

V shed 3 bases and J shed 2 bases, with 7 bases lying between them. The CDR3 is 13 amino acids. The assay was immunoSEQ multiplex PCR, and TCRdb's table has in-frame clones only and misses some. The data show around 280,000 clones, about 85% seen once. The rearrangement links TRBV12-3 or TRBV12-4 to TRBJ1-1, with no clear D. Source material: peripheral blood. The clonotype originates from a woman aged 45-59 years who had recovered from COVID-19. CDR3 loop: CASSLRRNTEAFF. The CDR3 DNA reads TGTGCCAGCAGTTTGAGAAGAAACACTGAAGCTTTCTTT.